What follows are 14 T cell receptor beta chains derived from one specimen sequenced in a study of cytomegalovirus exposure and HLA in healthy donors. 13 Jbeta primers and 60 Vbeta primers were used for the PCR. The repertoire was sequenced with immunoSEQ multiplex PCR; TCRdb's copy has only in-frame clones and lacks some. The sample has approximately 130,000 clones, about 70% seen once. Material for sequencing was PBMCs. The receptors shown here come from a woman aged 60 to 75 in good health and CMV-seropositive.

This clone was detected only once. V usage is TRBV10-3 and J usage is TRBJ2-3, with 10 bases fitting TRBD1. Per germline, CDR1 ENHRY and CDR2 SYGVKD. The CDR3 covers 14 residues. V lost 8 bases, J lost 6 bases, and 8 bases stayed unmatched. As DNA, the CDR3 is TGTGCCATCGGGCAGGACAGGGGGGGGGATACGCAGTATTTT. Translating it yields CAIGQDRGGDTQYF.

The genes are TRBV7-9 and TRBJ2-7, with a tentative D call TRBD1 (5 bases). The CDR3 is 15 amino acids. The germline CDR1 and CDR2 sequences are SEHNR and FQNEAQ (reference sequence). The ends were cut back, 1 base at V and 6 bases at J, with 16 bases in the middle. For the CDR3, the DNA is TGTGCCAGCAGCTTAGGGGGCCCTAGGACGAGCGAGCAGTACTTC. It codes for CASSLGGPRTSEQYF.

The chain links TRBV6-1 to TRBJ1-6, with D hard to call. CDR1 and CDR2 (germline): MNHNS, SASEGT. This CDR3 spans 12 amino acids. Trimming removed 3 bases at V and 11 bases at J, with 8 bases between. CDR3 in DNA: TGTGCCAGCAGTGAGGGAGTGACACCCCTCCACTTT. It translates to CASSEGVTPLHF.

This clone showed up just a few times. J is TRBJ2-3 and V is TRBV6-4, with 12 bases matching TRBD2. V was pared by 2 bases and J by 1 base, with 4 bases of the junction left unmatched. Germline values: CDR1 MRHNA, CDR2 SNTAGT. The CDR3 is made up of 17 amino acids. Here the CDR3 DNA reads TGTGCCAGCAGTGACGGGCGACTAGCGGGGGGCACAGATACGCAGTATTTT. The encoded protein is CASSDGRLAGGTDTQYF.

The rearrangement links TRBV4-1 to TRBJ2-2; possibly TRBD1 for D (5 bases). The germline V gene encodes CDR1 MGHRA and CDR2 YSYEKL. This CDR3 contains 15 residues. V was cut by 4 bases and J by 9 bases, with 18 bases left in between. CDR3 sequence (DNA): TGCGCCAGCAGCCCAGGGTGGGTATCCAGCCGGGAGCTGTTTTTT. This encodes CASSPGWVSSRELFF.

Written as DNA, the CDR3 is TGCGCCACCGGACAGGGTAACTATGGCTACACCTTC. Residues: CATGQGNYGYTF. The V gene is TRBV10-2, the J gene TRBJ1-2, with 8 bases lining up with TRBD1. This CDR3 region has 12 residues. Germline CDR1 reads WSHSY; CDR2 reads SAAADI. V was clipped by 10 bases and J by 1 base; unmatched bases: 2.

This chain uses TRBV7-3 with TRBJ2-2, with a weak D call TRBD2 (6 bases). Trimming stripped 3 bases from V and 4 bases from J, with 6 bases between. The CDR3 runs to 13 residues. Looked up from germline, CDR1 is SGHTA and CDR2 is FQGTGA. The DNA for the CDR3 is TGTGCCAGCAGCTTGGGGGGCACCGGGGAGCTGTTTTTT. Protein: CASSLGGTGELFF.

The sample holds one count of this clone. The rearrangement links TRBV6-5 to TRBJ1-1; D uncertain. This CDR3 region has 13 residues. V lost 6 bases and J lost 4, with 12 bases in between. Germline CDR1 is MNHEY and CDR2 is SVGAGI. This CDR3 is CASSAGRATEAFF. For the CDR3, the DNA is TGTGCCAGCAGCGCCGGTCGTGCCACTGAAGCTTTCTTT.

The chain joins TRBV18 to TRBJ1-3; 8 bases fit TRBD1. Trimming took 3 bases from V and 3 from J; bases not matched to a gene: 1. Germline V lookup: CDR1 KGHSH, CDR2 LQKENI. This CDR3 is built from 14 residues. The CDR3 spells CASSPDRGGNTIYF. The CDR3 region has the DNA TGTGCCAGCTCACCTGACAGGGGTGGAAACACCATATATTTT.

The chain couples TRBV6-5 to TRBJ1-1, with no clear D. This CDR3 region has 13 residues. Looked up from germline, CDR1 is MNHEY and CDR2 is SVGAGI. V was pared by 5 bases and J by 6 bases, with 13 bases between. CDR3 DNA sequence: TGTGCCAGCAGTGCCACGGCGGGCGCTGAAGCTTTCTTT. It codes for CASSATAGAEAFF.

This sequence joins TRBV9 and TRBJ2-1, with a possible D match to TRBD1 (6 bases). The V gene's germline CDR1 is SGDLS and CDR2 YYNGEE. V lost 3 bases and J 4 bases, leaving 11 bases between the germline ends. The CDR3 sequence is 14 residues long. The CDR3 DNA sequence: TGTGCCAGCAGCGCTACAGGGTCTTACAATGAGCAGTTCTTC. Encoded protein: CASSATGSYNEQFF.

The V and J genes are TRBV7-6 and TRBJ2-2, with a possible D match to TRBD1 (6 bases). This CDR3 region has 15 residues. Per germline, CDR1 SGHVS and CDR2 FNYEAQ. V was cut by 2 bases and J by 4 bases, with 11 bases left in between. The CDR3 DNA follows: TGTGCCAGCAGCTTAACAGGGTTAACCACCGGGGAGCTGTTTTTT. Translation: CASSLTGLTTGELFF.

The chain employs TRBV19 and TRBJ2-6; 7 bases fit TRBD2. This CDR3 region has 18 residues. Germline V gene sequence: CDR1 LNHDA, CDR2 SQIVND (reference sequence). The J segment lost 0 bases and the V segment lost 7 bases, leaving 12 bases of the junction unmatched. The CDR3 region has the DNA TGTGCCAGTACCGTGGGGGGAGGGTCGAGCTCTGGGGCCAACGTCCTGACTTTC. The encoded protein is CASTVGGGSSSGANVLTF.

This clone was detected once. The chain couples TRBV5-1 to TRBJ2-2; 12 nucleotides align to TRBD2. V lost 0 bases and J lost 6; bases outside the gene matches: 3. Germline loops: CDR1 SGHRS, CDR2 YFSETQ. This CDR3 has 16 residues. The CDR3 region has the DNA TGCGCCAGCAGCTTGGGACTAGCGGGGGCGGCCGGGGAGCTGTTTTTT. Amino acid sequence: CASSLGLAGAAGELFF.